What follows are 21 T cell receptor beta chains derived from one specimen sequenced in a study of T-cell memory formation after mild COVID-19. MiXCR, applied by TCRdb to the 5' RACE reads, yields one record per CDR3 protein. The sample lists about 470,000 distinct CDR3 sequences; 25% were seen once. What was sequenced was PBMCs or a T cell subset sorted from them (not recorded which). The receptors were gathered from an adult woman who had mild COVID-19 (a few samples of this study predate the infection). Cell type and time point are not known.

This clonotype was detected a few times. The chain recombines TRBV6-5 with TRBJ1-2, with TRBD1 identical over 8 bases. The CDR3 has 14 residues. CDR1 and CDR2 from the germline V gene are MNHEY and SVGAGI. V shed 2 bases, J shed 4 bases, and the junction held 3 bases outside the gene matches. The CDR3 loop is CASSYAGGGYGYTF. The DNA of the CDR3 is TGTGCCAGCAGTTACGCAGGGGGCGGCTATGGCTACACCTTC.

Of note for this clonotype: The germline gene is not matched at one end of the junction; a read error may be the cause. The V call is TRBV6-5, the J call TRBJ2-1, with no clear D. The CDR3 is 13 amino acids. CDR1 MNHEY and CDR2 SVGAGI come from the germline V gene. The CDR3 protein is CASSYGWGNEQFF. CDR3 DNA sequence: TGTGCAAGCAGTTACGGGTGGGGTAATGAGCAGTTCTTC.

This clonotype occurred a few times. This chain uses TRBV12-3 or TRBV12-4 with TRBJ2-5; perhaps TRBD1 as D (5 bases). CDR3 length: 15 residues. V lost 6 bases to trimming and J lost 5 bases, with 19 bases between them. The CDR3 protein is CASSHPTAAGETQYF. CDR3 DNA sequence: TGTGCCAGCAGCCATCCCACGGCGGCAGGGGAGACCCAGTACTTC.

The chain employs TRBV7-9 and TRBJ2-7; D is undetermined. The CDR3 consists of 12 residues. Trimming took 1 base from V and 5 from J, leaving 6 bases between them. The germline CDR1 and CDR2 sequences are SEHNR and FQNEAQ (reference sequence). CDR3 DNA: TGTGCCAGCAGCTTAGAGGGCCACGAGCAGTACTTC. Amino acids: CASSLEGHEQYF.

This sequence joins TRBV6-1 and TRBJ2-7; D is ambiguous. V gave up 1 base and J gave up 3 bases, with 7 bases separating them. Germline CDR1 and CDR2: MNHNS and SASEGT. There are 13 residues in the CDR3. As DNA, the CDR3 is TGTGCCAGCAGTGAAGGTTATGGCTACGAGCAGTACTTC. Translated: CASSEGYGYEQYF.

This clonotype was seen more than once but under ten times. The chain recombines TRBV19 with TRBJ1-1; the match to TRBD1 covers 10 bases. The germline V gene has CDR1 LNHDA and CDR2 SQIVND (reference sequence). Losses at the gene ends were 3 bases for V and 6 bases for J; bases not matched to a gene: 10. CDR3 length equals 16 residues. CDR3 amino acids: CASSISPGQGWAEAFF. The CDR3 DNA reads as TGTGCCAGTAGTATTTCCCCGGGACAGGGGTGGGCTGAAGCTTTCTTT.

The V and J genes are TRBV7-9 and TRBJ1-5; maybe TRBD1 (6 bases). V was shortened by 5 bases and J by 0 bases, with 11 bases between the two germline ends. The germline V gene has CDR1 SEHNR and CDR2 FQNEAQ (reference sequence). This CDR3 comprises 15 residues. CDR3 loop: CASSPTGSSNQPQHF. CDR3 coding DNA: TGTGCCAGCAGCCCAACAGGGAGTAGCAATCAGCCCCAGCATTTT.

This clonotype was observed a handful of times. The chain links TRBV10-3 to TRBJ1-1; no firm D call. The CDR3 contains 14 residues. In germline, CDR1 is ENHRY, CDR2 SYGVKD. Trimming took 2 bases from V and 0 from J, leaving 7 bases between them. CDR3 sequence: CAISETAVNTEAFF. CDR3 bases: TGTGCCATCAGTGAGACCGCGGTGAACACTGAAGCTTTCTTT.

This clonotype was detected only a few times. The chain is built from TRBV12-3 or TRBV12-4 and TRBJ2-3, with TRBD2 matching over 8 bases. Losses at the gene ends were 7 bases for V and 2 bases for J; bases not matched to a gene: 5. The length of the CDR3 is 14 residues. The CDR3 nucleotides are TGTGCCAGCACCCCAGCGGGGGACACAGATACGCAGTATTTT. Protein product: CASTPAGDTDTQYF.

This clonotype was seen a handful of times. The genes are TRBV10-3 and TRBJ2-1; D call uncertain. V was shortened by 5 bases and J by 6 bases, with 8 bases between the two germline ends. The CDR3 loop spans 12 amino acids. From germline, CDR1 is ENHRY and CDR2 SYGVKD. The DNA of the CDR3 is TGTGCCATCAGTCCCGGATTCAATGAGCAGTTCTTC. This translates into CAISPGFNEQFF.

The chain is built from TRBV6-2 or TRBV6-3 and TRBJ2-7; no definite D call. The CDR3 loop spans 13 amino acids. Germline V CDR1 and CDR2: MNHEY, SVGEGT. The V end was cut by 2 bases, the J end by 3 bases, with 8 bases between. In DNA form, the CDR3 reads TGTGCCAGCAGTTACGTTGGCTACTACGAGCAGTACTTC. Residues: CASSYVGYYEQYF.

Only a few counts were recorded for this clonotype. V is TRBV25-1 and J is TRBJ2-7, with D tentatively TRBD2 (5 bases). Trimming left V 8 bases short and J 3 bases short, with 14 bases between. CDR1 MGHDK and CDR2 SYGVNS come from the germline V gene. The CDR3 runs to 13 residues. Here the CDR3 reads CASQRQEGYEQYF. CDR3 nucleotide sequence: TGTGCCAGCCAGCGGCAGGAAGGCTACGAGCAGTACTTC.

In this sample, this clonotype turned up a few times. CDR3 bases: TGTGCCAGCAGCTCCGCCACGCGGGAGCGTGCGTTCTTC. Translated: CASSSATRERAFF. The V call is TRBV7-3, the J call TRBJ2-1; TRBD2 aligns across 7 bases. CDR1 is SGHTA, CDR2 FQGTGA, per germline. V dropped 4 bases and J dropped 15; count of bases not matched to a gene: 12. CDR3 length equals 13 residues.

V usage is TRBV20-1 and J usage is TRBJ1-1, with 10 bases fitting TRBD1. The CDR3 is 18 amino acids. The ends lost 0 bases at V and 1 base at J; junction bases unmatched: 11. Looked up from germline, CDR1 is DFQATT and CDR2 is SNEGSKA (reference sequence). The DNA for the CDR3 is TGCAGTGCTAGAGAGTCTGTTGGGACAGGGGCCCCGAACACTGAAGCTTTCTTT. It specifies CSARESVGTGAPNTEAFF.

The chain uses TRBV7-9 and TRBJ1-1; no definite D call. Germline lookup yields CDR1 SEHNR and CDR2 FQNEAQ (reference sequence). The CDR3 consists of 13 residues. V lost 5 bases, J lost 0 bases, and 7 bases lay in between. The CDR3 region is CASSPPMNTEAFF. CDR3 sequence (DNA): TGTGCCAGCAGCCCCCCGATGAACACTGAAGCTTTCTTT.

This clonotype turned up a few times. CDR3 in DNA: TGTGCCAGCAGCTTATCCCCTAGGTCCCGCGGGAGGGCCCCCTACGAGCAGTACTTC. Its translation is CASSLSPRSRGRAPYEQYF. The chain is built from TRBV11-2 and TRBJ2-7, with TRBD2 matching 9 bases. CDR1 is SGHAT and CDR2 is FQNNGV in the germline V gene. After removal of 2 bases from V and 2 bases from J, the junction contained 16 bases not matched to a gene. The CDR3 length is 19 residues.

The table lists this clonotype with many counts. The chain combines TRBV12-3 or TRBV12-4 with TRBJ1-5, with 9 bases aligning to TRBD1. CDR3 length: 18 amino acids. The J segment lost 0 bases and the V segment lost 6 bases, leaving 12 bases of the junction unmatched. The CDR3 loop reads CASRAPPGTGISNQPQHF. The CDR3 DNA is TGTGCCAGCAGAGCACCACCCGGGACAGGGATTAGCAATCAGCCCCAGCATTTT.

The chain carries TRBV4-2 and TRBJ2-3; the D gene could be TRBD1 or TRBD2 (6 bases each). This CDR3 contains 14 residues. Germline V gene data show CDR1 as LGHNA and CDR2 as YNFKEQ. Trimming stripped 2 bases from V and 6 bases from J, with 12 bases between. CDR3 sequence reads: CASSQRGAGDTQYF. The CDR3, as DNA: TGTGCCAGCAGCCAAAGGGGGGCCGGGGATACGCAGTATTTT.

The V gene is TRBV3-1, the J gene TRBJ1-6, with 11 positions matching TRBD1. The CDR3 totals 17 residues. Germline V CDR1 and CDR2: LGHDT, YNNKEL (reference sequence). J was trimmed by 7 bases and V by 2 bases; bases with no gene match: 7. The CDR3 DNA sequence: TGTGCCAGCAGCCAATCGGACAGGGGGCTTTGGAATTCACCCCTCCACTTT. As protein: CASSQSDRGLWNSPLHF. The whole variable domain, remainder taken from reference TRBV3-1 and TRBJ1-6, is DTAVSQTPKYLVTQMGNDKSIKCEQNLGHDTMYWYKQDSKKFLKIMFSYNNKELIINETVPNRFSPKSPDKAHLNLHINSLELGDSAVYFCASSQSDRGLWNSPLHFGNGTRLTVT.

This clonotype was detected a few times. A much larger clone lies one base from this, so it may be a read error. The chain combines TRBV6-1 with TRBJ2-1; TRBD2 might be the D (5 bases). The germline gives CDR1 MNHNS, CDR2 SASEGT. V dropped 4 bases and J dropped 4 bases, with 8 bases sitting between them. The CDR3 totals 13 residues. CDR3 sequence reads: CASSARGYNEQFF. The DNA for the CDR3 is TGTGCCAGCAGTGCCCGGGGTTACAATGAGCAGTTCTTC.

The rearrangement links TRBV7-2 to TRBJ2-2, with 9 bases fitting TRBD1. CDR1 and CDR2 from the germline V gene are SGHTA and FQGNSA. J gave up 4 bases and V 4 bases, and 4 bases lay outside the gene matches. The CDR3 is 15 residues long. CDR3 protein: CASSSGTGSTGELFF. CDR3 coding DNA: TGTGCCAGCAGCTCCGGGACAGGGTCCACCGGGGAGCTGTTTTTT.